One and the same sample provided the 26 T cell receptor beta chains below, sequenced in a study of blood T cell repertoires in COVID-19. Libraries were prepared by immunoSEQ multiplex PCR; TCRdb keeps only in-frame clonotypes and omits some of them. The sample has roughly 520,000 clones, around nine tenths seen once. Sequences were obtained from PBMCs or T cells enriched from blood (not recorded which). These receptors were taken from a woman between 35 and 50 years old who had recovered from COVID-19.

This clone appeared a single time. This sequence joins TRBV2 and TRBJ2-2, with D tentatively TRBD2 (6 bases). The CDR3 has 14 amino acids. V lost 8 bases and J lost 6, with 16 bases in between. Germline loops: CDR1 SNHLY, CDR2 FYNNEI. DNA for the CDR3: TGTGCCAGCCGGGACGGGAGAGGGTCCGGGGAGCTGTTTTTT. Translation: CASRDGRGSGELFF.

V and J are TRBV20-1 and TRBJ1-4; the D is unclear. Trimming stripped 7 bases from V and 5 bases from J, with 8 bases between. Per germline, CDR1 DFQATT and CDR2 SNEGSKA (reference sequence). This CDR3 is 11 amino acids long. The CDR3 nucleotides read TGCAGTGGACACCAAAATGAAAAACTGTTTTTT. Residues: CSGHQNEKLFF.

The V call is TRBV2, the J call TRBJ2-7, with 7 bases identical to TRBD2. The CDR3 covers 18 residues. The ends lost 3 bases at V and 3 bases at J; junction bases unmatched: 17. Germline CDR1 reads SNHLY; CDR2 reads FYNNEI. This CDR3 reads CASSDVETSSIASYEQYF. CDR3 nucleotide sequence: TGTGCCAGCAGTGATGTTGAGACTAGCTCTATTGCTAGCTACGAGCAGTACTTC.

Note on this clone: This sample also contains other DNA sequences that code for the same CDR3. The genes are TRBV10-3 and TRBJ1-6; D perhaps matches TRBD1 (5 bases). From germline, CDR1 is ENHRY and CDR2 SYGVKD. Trimming stripped 6 bases from V and 5 bases from J, with 11 bases between. The CDR3 is 14 amino acids. The CDR3 DNA is TGTGCCATCAGGGGCGGACAAAATAATTCACCCCTCCACTTT. The encoded protein is CAIRGGQNNSPLHF.

This clone came up once. The gene calls are TRBV19 and TRBJ1-2; 7 nucleotides align to TRBD1. Germline trimming cut 6 bases from V and 4 bases from J; bases unmatched to any gene: 8. This CDR3 comprises 14 residues. CDR1 is LNHDA and CDR2 is SQIVND in the germline V gene (reference sequence). CDR3 nucleotides: TGTGCCAGTAGACTTCAGGGGGATCGCTATGGCTACACCTTC. This translates into CASRLQGDRYGYTF. The whole variable domain, filled in from reference TRBV19 and TRBJ1-2, reads DGGITQSPKYLFRKEGQNVTLSCEQNLNHDAMYWYRQDPGQGLRLIYYSQIVNDFQKGDIAEGYSVSREKKESFPLTVTSAQKNPTAFYLCASRLQGDRYGYTFGSGTRLTVV.

J is TRBJ2-2 and V is TRBV18; 9 positions agree with TRBD1. With 5 bases clipped from V and 6 bases from J, the junction kept 1 base outside the gene matches. CDR3 length: 13 residues. CDR1 is KGHSH, CDR2 LQKENI, per germline. For the CDR3, the DNA is TGTGCCAGCTCAACAGGGGGCTCCGGGGAGCTGTTTTTT. Translated: CASSTGGSGELFF.

This sequence joins TRBV6-2 or TRBV6-3 and TRBJ2-7; D uncertain. V was shortened by 6 bases and J by 1 base, with 10 bases between the two germline ends. Germline lookup yields CDR1 MNHEY and CDR2 SVGEGT. The length of the CDR3 is 13 residues. The CDR3 sequence: CASSFVRSYEQYF. The CDR3 DNA is TGTGCCAGCAGCTTCGTGAGGTCCTACGAGCAGTACTTC.

V is TRBV10-1 and J is TRBJ1-2, with 7 bases fitting TRBD1. There are 14 residues in the CDR3. The junction had 3 bases not matched to a gene; V was cut back by 4 bases and J by 1 base. Per the germline V gene, CDR1 is WNHNN and CDR2 is SYGVQD (reference sequence). CDR3 nucleotides: TGCGCCAGCAGTGGACAGGGATTTAACTATGGCTACACCTTC. Translating it yields CASSGQGFNYGYTF.

This chain joins TRBV6-4 and TRBJ1-1; no clear D gene. Germline values: CDR1 MRHNA, CDR2 SNTAGT. The CDR3 runs to 13 residues. Trimming took off 4 bases at V and 4 bases at J, with 10 bases between the two ends. This CDR3 is CASSAQQGTEAFF. In DNA form, the CDR3 reads TGTGCCAGCAGTGCACAGCAAGGCACTGAAGCTTTCTTT.

V usage is TRBV5-1 and J usage is TRBJ2-1; 7 nucleotides line up with TRBD2. Germline CDR1 is SGHRS and CDR2 is YFSETQ. The CDR3 sequence is 16 residues long. Trimming removed 0 bases from V and 9 bases from J; junction bases left unmatched: 12. The CDR3 nucleotides are TGCGCCAGCAGCTTGGCGCAAGCGGGATGGGCTGGTGAGCAGTTCTTC. Translation gives CASSLAQAGWAGEQFF.

The rearrangement joins TRBV25-1 to TRBJ2-5; TRBD1 aligns across 10 bases. V lost 4 bases, J lost 4 bases, and 3 bases stayed unmatched. The CDR3 consists of 14 residues. In germline, CDR1 is MGHDK, CDR2 SYGVNS. CDR3 residues: CASSVGTGVETQYF. In DNA, the CDR3 is TGTGCCAGCAGTGTCGGGACAGGGGTAGAGACCCAGTACTTC.

The chain has TRBV3-1 (or the pseudogene TRBV3-2) and TRBJ2-1; 9 bases map to TRBD2. Germline CDR1 and CDR2: LGHDT and YNNKEL (reference sequence). The CDR3 contains 18 residues. Trimming took 0 bases from V and 7 from J; bases not matched to a gene: 13. This chain's CDR3 is CASSQDIASWLAGNEQFF. CDR3 bases: TGTGCCAGCAGCCAAGATATTGCGAGTTGGCTAGCGGGGAATGAGCAGTTCTTC.

The chain links TRBV6-2 or TRBV6-3 to TRBJ2-2; D is possibly TRBD2 (5 bases). V shed 5 bases and J shed 2 bases, with 12 bases lying between them. CDR1 and CDR2 from the germline V gene are MNHEY and SVGEGT. The CDR3 is 15 amino acids. The DNA for the CDR3 is TGTGCCAGCAGTCGGGCCGGAGGTAACACCGGGGAGCTGTTTTTT. It encodes CASSRAGGNTGELFF.

This clone was detected once. The chain recombines TRBV24-1 with TRBJ1-2; weak D call: TRBD1 (5 bases). Germline CDR1 KGHDR, CDR2 SFDVKD. The CDR3 runs to 12 residues. V shed 9 bases and J shed 3 bases, with 10 bases lying between them. CDR3 in amino acids: CATQGGDYGYTF. The CDR3 DNA reads as TGTGCCACCCAGGGTGGAGACTATGGCTACACCTTC.

V and J are TRBV6-5 and TRBJ2-7; the match to TRBD1 covers 9 bases. The CDR3 sequence is 13 residues long. V lost 6 bases to trimming and J lost 7 bases; unmatched junction nucleotides: 7. Germline V gene sequence: CDR1 MNHEY, CDR2 SVGAGI. DNA for the CDR3: TGTGCCAGCAGGCGGGACAGGGTAGAGGAGCAGTACTTC. Amino acid sequence: CASRRDRVEEQYF.

This chain joins TRBV7-9 and TRBJ1-2; 9 bases fit TRBD1. CDR1 and CDR2 from the germline V gene are SEHNR and FQNEAQ (reference sequence). J gave up 4 bases and V 8 bases, and 17 bases lay outside the gene matches. This CDR3 contains 17 residues. CDR3 nucleotide sequence: TGTGCCAGCGTACATCAACGGGGGACAGGGAGTATCTATGGCTACACCTTC. Translated: CASVHQRGTGSIYGYTF.

This rearrangement joins TRBV10-3 to TRBJ1-1, with D possibly matching TRBD1 (6 bases). CDR1 ENHRY and CDR2 SYGVKD come from the germline V gene. This CDR3 contains 13 residues. The CDR3 nucleotides are TGTGCAACCCGGGACAAGTGGACCACTGAAGCTTTCTTT. It translates to CATRDKWTTEAFF.

The table lists this clone with a count of one. The chain links TRBV19 to TRBJ1-2, with TRBD1 identical over 9 bases. J gave up 4 bases and V 6 bases, and 6 bases lay outside the gene matches. CDR1 is LNHDA, CDR2 SQIVND, per germline (reference sequence). The CDR3 totals 14 residues. CDR3 DNA sequence: TGTGCCAGTAGCCGGGACAGGGCCCTCTATGGCTACACCTTC. It translates to CASSRDRALYGYTF. Complete variable domain (other parts from reference TRBV19 and TRBJ1-2): DGGITQSPKYLFRKEGQNVTLSCEQNLNHDAMYWYRQDPGQGLRLIYYSQIVNDFQKGDIAEGYSVSREKKESFPLTVTSAQKNPTAFYLCASSRDRALYGYTFGSGTRLTVV.

The chain has TRBV18 and TRBJ2-3, with TRBD2 matching over 7 bases. Germline lookup yields CDR1 KGHSH and CDR2 LQKENI. The V and J ends lost 1 base and 3 bases, in that order; junction bases with no gene match: 4. The CDR3 covers 15 residues. DNA of the CDR3: TGTGCCAGCTCACCACGGGCGGGAGCAACAGATACGCAGTATTTT. Encoded protein: CASSPRAGATDTQYF.

The gene calls are TRBV19 and TRBJ1-2; D unclear. Deletions cut 7 bases from V and 2 bases from J, with 17 bases between. Germline-derived CDR1 and CDR2 are LNHDA and SQIVND (reference sequence). The CDR3 runs 15 residues. CDR3 bases: TGTGCCAGTACAGACCCCCGGCCAGCGAACTATGGCTACACCTTC. Translation gives CASTDPRPANYGYTF.

The gene calls are TRBV11-2 and TRBJ2-7; the D gene is possibly TRBD2 (6 bases). With 5 bases removed from V and 11 bases from J, the gap between germline ends came to 28 bases. This CDR3 has 16 residues. Germline CDR1 SGHAT, CDR2 FQNNGV. CDR3 sequence reads: CASSPNSGLSGRVKYF. For the CDR3, the DNA is TGTGCCAGCAGCCCAAATAGCGGACTATCCGGTCGAGTAAAGTACTTC. Drawing the rest from reference TRBV11-2 and TRBJ2-7, the complete variable domain is EAGVAQSPRYKIIEKRQSVAFWCNPISGHATLYWYQQILGQGPKLLIQFQNNGVVDDSQLPKDRFSAERLKGVDSTLKIQPAKLEDSAVYLCASSPNSGLSGRVKYFGPGTRLTVT.

The V gene is TRBV5-1, the J gene TRBJ2-1, with 9 bases lining up with TRBD2. CDR3 length: 18 residues. V shed 3 bases, J shed 6 bases, and the junction held 16 bases outside the gene matches. Germline values: CDR1 SGHRS, CDR2 YFSETQ. The CDR3 DNA reads as TGCGCCAGCAGCTCAGGATGGTTGGGCGGGAGGGCCCTCAATGAGCAGTTCTTC. Its translation: CASSSGWLGGRALNEQFF.

This clone was observed a few times. This sequence joins TRBV19 and TRBJ1-5; D not certain. The V end lost 5 bases, the J end lost 9 bases, and 11 bases lay between the germline ends. This CDR3 is 12 amino acids long. Germline CDR1 and CDR2: LNHDA and SQIVND (reference sequence). The CDR3 spells CASSQLSMPQHF. In DNA form, the CDR3 reads TGTGCCAGTAGTCAACTCTCGATGCCCCAGCATTTT.

The gene calls are TRBV25-1 and TRBJ2-5, with TRBD1 matching over 8 bases. After removal of 4 bases from V and 5 bases from J, the junction contained 9 bases not matched to a gene. The CDR3 runs 15 residues. CDR1 and CDR2 from the germline V gene are MGHDK and SYGVNS. The CDR3 DNA sequence: TGTGCCAGCAGTGGACCGACAGGGGAGGAGGAGACCCAGTACTTC. As protein: CASSGPTGEEETQYF.

This clone was seen once. The chain is built from TRBV19 and TRBJ1-2, with TRBD1 identical over 9 bases. The CDR3 loop spans 15 amino acids. Looked up from germline, CDR1 is LNHDA and CDR2 is SQIVND (reference sequence). V trimming: 4 bases; J trimming: 4 bases; junction bases outside the gene matches: 7. In nucleotides, the CDR3 is TGTGCCAGTAGTAGAGACGGACAGGGGATCTATGGCTACACCTTC. It encodes CASSRDGQGIYGYTF.

This clone has only a few counts. The J gene is TRBJ2-2, the V gene TRBV5-8; D is perhaps TRBD1 (6 bases). This CDR3 has 14 residues. Looked up from germline, CDR1 is SGHTS and CDR2 is YDEGEE. Trimming took off 3 bases at V and 2 bases at J, with 8 bases between the two ends. The CDR3 region has the DNA TGTGCCAGCAGCTGGACAGTAAACACCGGGGAGCTGTTTTTT. As protein: CASSWTVNTGELFF.